The 12 T cell receptor beta chains below were found in one sample sequenced in a study of cytomegalovirus exposure and HLA in healthy donors. Produced via immunoSEQ multiplex PCR; TCRdb's table is partial and in-frame only. This sample yields some 250,000 clones, of which roughly 88% are seen a single time; under 4% belongs to the top ten. Sample: PBMCs. These receptor sequences come from a woman under 40 in good health and CMV-seronegative.

V is TRBV7-2 and J is TRBJ2-7, with 9 bases that match TRBD2. Germline trimming cut 5 bases from V and 5 bases from J; bases unmatched to any gene: 10. The germline CDR1 and CDR2 sequences are SGHTA and FQGNSA. The CDR3 is made up of 15 amino acids. The DNA of the CDR3 is TGTGCCAGCAGCCCAGCCGGGACTAGCCGGCACGAGCAGTACTTC. Its translation: CASSPAGTSRHEQYF.

This clone was detected only once. The chain recombines TRBV19 with TRBJ1-2; 7 bases match TRBD1. The CDR3 has 15 amino acids. V shed 6 bases and J 4 bases; nucleotides not matched to a gene: 11. Germline CDR1 and CDR2: LNHDA and SQIVND (reference sequence). The CDR3, as DNA: TGTGCCAGTAGGGAAACCGGGACAGCCCTCTATGGCTACACCTTC. The encoded protein is CASRETGTALYGYTF.

V usage is TRBV2 and J usage is TRBJ2-7, with 9 bases identical to TRBD1. With V trimmed by 5 bases and J by 3 bases, 5 bases remained unmatched. CDR1 SNHLY and CDR2 FYNNEI come from the germline V gene. The CDR3 spans 14 residues. CDR3 nucleotide sequence: TGTGCCAGCAGTCTACAGGGGGCCGACTACGAGCAGTACTTC. It encodes CASSLQGADYEQYF.

About this clone itself: The same CDR3 also results from other DNA sequences found in this sample. This sequence joins TRBV2 and TRBJ1-1; D perhaps matches TRBD1 (6 bases). CDR3 length: 13 residues. Trimming cost V 6 bases and J 4 bases, with 12 bases left between them. Germline V CDR1 and CDR2: SNHLY, FYNNEI. The CDR3 reads CASRIQGGTEAFF. Written as DNA, the CDR3 is TGTGCCAGCAGGATACAGGGAGGCACTGAAGCTTTCTTT.

This sequence joins TRBV9 and TRBJ2-7; D gene unclear. Trimming stripped 1 base from V and 2 bases from J, with 10 bases between. Germline CDR1 is SGDLS and CDR2 is YYNGEE. This CDR3 has 14 amino acids. CDR3 region: CASSVSGVAYEQYF. The DNA of the CDR3 is TGTGCCAGCAGCGTATCGGGTGTCGCCTACGAGCAGTACTTC. Using reference TRBV9 and TRBJ2-7 for the parts outside the CDR3, the full variable domain is DSGVTQTPKHLITATGQRVTLRCSPRSGDLSVYWYQQSLDQGLQFLIQYYNGEERAKGNILERFSAQQFPDLHSELNLSSLELGDSALYFCASSVSGVAYEQYFGPGTRLTVT.

Turning to this clone: The same CDR3 arises from other DNA sequences in this sample as well. The rearrangement joins TRBV7-6 to TRBJ2-1, with 7 bases matching TRBD2. The germline gives CDR1 SGHVS, CDR2 FNYEAQ. The CDR3 consists of 16 residues. J gave up 4 bases and V 1 base, and 7 bases lay outside the gene matches. The CDR3 sequence: CASSLVAGVAYNEQFF. The CDR3 nucleotides are TGTGCCAGCAGCTTAGTGGCGGGAGTCGCATACAATGAGCAGTTCTTC.

This chain joins TRBV7-9 and TRBJ2-3, with 8 bases lining up with TRBD2. This CDR3 has 16 amino acids. The germline gives CDR1 SEHNR, CDR2 FQNEAQ (reference sequence). J was trimmed by 0 bases and V by 3 bases; bases with no gene match: 5. CDR3 in amino acids: CASSFTRLASTDTQYF. Here the CDR3 DNA reads TGTGCCAGCAGCTTTACTCGACTAGCGAGCACAGATACGCAGTATTTT.

The chain is built from TRBV9 and TRBJ1-2, with a weak D call TRBD1 (6 bases). Germline V gene sequence: CDR1 SGDLS, CDR2 YYNGEE. The CDR3 has 15 residues. V was cut by 0 bases and J by 4 bases, with 13 bases left in between. This chain's CDR3 is CASSVDADSFYGYTF. CDR3 DNA: TGTGCCAGCAGCGTAGACGCGGACAGTTTCTATGGCTACACCTTC.

V and J are TRBV29-1 and TRBJ2-1, with D possibly matching TRBD2 (6 bases). Trimming shortened V by 1 base and J by 6 bases, and 10 bases separated the two germline ends. Germline V lookup: CDR1 SQVTM, CDR2 ANQGSEA. CDR3 length equals 13 residues. CDR3 loop: CSVEVAAGNEQFF. The CDR3 DNA is TGCAGCGTTGAAGTTGCAGCGGGCAATGAGCAGTTCTTC.

The rearrangement joins TRBV5-1 to TRBJ1-5; TRBD1 aligns across 7 bases. V lost 9 bases, J lost 2 bases, and 17 bases stayed unmatched. CDR3 length: 17 amino acids. The germline V gene has CDR1 SGHRS and CDR2 YFSETQ. The CDR3 here is CAILPWRGRRGNQPQHF. The CDR3 DNA sequence: TGCGCCATCCTCCCGTGGAGGGGGCGACGGGGCAATCAGCCCCAGCATTTT.

CDR3 DNA: TGTGCCATCGAAGGCGGAGATACGCAGTATTTT. It codes for CAIEGGDTQYF. V usage is TRBV25-1 and J usage is TRBJ2-3; D call uncertain. The ends were cut back, 10 bases at V and 5 bases at J, with 10 bases in the middle. The CDR3 length is 11 residues. Per the germline V gene, CDR1 is MGHDK and CDR2 is SYGVNS.

The CDR3 coding sequence is TGCGCCAGCAGCTTGGTGCCTGGGGCCAACGTCCTGACTTTC. This translates into CASSLVPGANVLTF. The V gene is TRBV5-1, the J gene TRBJ2-6; D gene ambiguous. V lost 0 bases, J lost 2 bases, and 3 bases lay in between. Germline lookup yields CDR1 SGHRS and CDR2 YFSETQ. This CDR3 region has 14 residues. Full variable domain (outside the CDR3, taken from reference TRBV5-1 and TRBJ2-6): KAGVTQTPRYLIKTRGQQVTLSCSPISGHRSVSWYQQTPGQGLQFLFEYFSETQRNKGNFPGRFSGRQFSNSRSEMNVSTLELGDSALYLCASSLVPGANVLTFGAGSRLTVL.